The 14 T cell receptor beta chains in this list originate from one sample, sequenced in a study of T-cell reconstitution after alpha-beta-depleted transplantation in children. The authors prepared the TCRbeta library with unique molecular identifiers. MiXCR, applied by TCRdb to the PCR reads, yields one record per CDR3 protein. Seen here are about 500,000 distinct CDR3 sequences, less than 35% observed once, and the top ten hold under 3%. The sequenced sample was PBMCs from the stem cell graft donor, obtained from the stem cell graft. The receptors shown here come from a human donor who donated a stem cell graft to a child with aplastic anemia.

This chain uses TRBV28 with TRBJ2-7; D gene ambiguous. The CDR3 runs to 14 residues. The germline V and J ends were trimmed by 2 bases and 9 bases, with 17 bases remaining between them. The germline gives CDR1 MDHEN, CDR2 SYDVKM. CDR3: CASSLSPTLPMQYV. The CDR3 DNA sequence: TGTGCCAGCAGTTTAAGCCCGACCTTGCCGATGCAGTACGTC.

This clonotype came up a few times. J is TRBJ2-7 and V is TRBV6-2 or TRBV6-3; D is uncertain. Germline CDR1 reads MNHEY; CDR2 reads SVGEGT. With 3 bases removed from V and 2 bases from J, the gap between germline ends came to 8 bases. CDR3 size: 13 residues. The CDR3 protein is CASSYSGPYEQYV. The CDR3 bases are TGTGCCAGCAGTTATAGTGGGCCCTACGAGCAGTACGTC.

The V call is TRBV15, the J call TRBJ2-3, with 11 nucleotides matching TRBD2. The CDR3 totals 15 residues. With 5 bases clipped from V and 5 bases from J, the junction kept 6 bases outside the gene matches. CDR1 is LNHNV and CDR2 is YYDKDF in the germline V gene (reference sequence). In DNA, the CDR3 is TGTGCCACCAGCCTACTAGCGGGAGTGGGAGATACGCAGTATTTT. Translation: CATSLLAGVGDTQYF.

The chain employs TRBV5-4 and TRBJ2-3, with D unclear. The CDR3 totals 15 residues. The V gene's germline CDR1 is SGHNT and CDR2 YYREEE (reference sequence). Trimming pared 0 bases from V and 3 bases from J, leaving 11 bases between. The chain's CDR3 is CASSLVQLGTDTQYF. The CDR3 DNA sequence: TGTGCCAGCAGCTTGGTGCAGTTGGGGACAGATACGCAGTATTTT.

V gene TRBV6-2 or TRBV6-3 combines with J gene TRBJ1-5, with 7 bases matching TRBD1. The CDR3 sequence is 14 residues long. The germline V gene encodes CDR1 MNHEY and CDR2 SVGEGT. Trimming took 5 bases from V and 4 from J; bases not matched to a gene: 5. The CDR3 sequence is CASSAGTANQPQHF. The CDR3 coding sequence is TGTGCCAGCAGTGCCGGGACAGCGAATCAGCCCCAGCATTTT.

This CDR3 is CASSLGGTPLHF. The CDR3 DNA follows: TGTGCCAGCAGTTTGGGGGGGACACCCCTCCACTTT. This sequence joins TRBV12-3 or TRBV12-4 and TRBJ1-6; TRBD1 is a possible D gene (5 bases). This CDR3 has 12 residues. Trimming took 3 bases from V and 11 from J, leaving 8 bases between them.

This clonotype was counted once. The genes are TRBV5-1 and TRBJ2-2, with a tentative D call TRBD1 (6 bases). Germline V gives CDR1 SGHRS, CDR2 YFSETQ. V shed 8 bases and J shed 6 bases, with 20 bases lying between them. This CDR3 region has 15 residues. The CDR3 region has the DNA TGCGCCAGTCAGGGGAACCTCTTTGGGTCCGGGGAGCTGTTTTTT. Encoded protein: CASQGNLFGSGELFF.

V and J are TRBV5-1 and TRBJ1-2, with 7 nucleotides matching TRBD1. Trimming took 4 bases from V and 8 from J; bases not matched to a gene: 8. Germline CDR1 and CDR2: SGHRS and YFSETQ. The CDR3 has 13 residues. The CDR3 DNA sequence: TGCGCCAGCAGCGGGGACAGAGCTAACGGCTACACCTTC. This codes for CASSGDRANGYTF.

This clonotype came up a few times. The chain joins TRBV5-8 to TRBJ2-3, with D perhaps matching TRBD1 or TRBD2 (5 bases each). Between the trimmed V and J ends, which lost 6 bases and 3 bases, there was a span of 14 bases. Germline CDR1 SGHTS, CDR2 YDEGEE. This CDR3 spans 14 amino acids. CDR3 loop: CASTGNWGTDTQYF. The CDR3 DNA follows: TGTGCCAGCACAGGGAACTGGGGGACAGATACGCAGTATTTT.

This clonotype was seen a few times. V gene TRBV7-9 combines with J gene TRBJ2-1, with TRBD1 as a possible D gene (5 bases). The CDR3 contains 15 residues. Germline CDR1 reads SEHNR; CDR2 reads FQNEAQ (reference sequence). Deletions cut 5 bases from V and 0 bases from J, with 11 bases between. The CDR3 bases are TGTGCCAGCAGCCGTGACAGTTACTCCTACAATGAGCAGTTCTTC. This gives the protein CASSRDSYSYNEQFF.

V is TRBV9 and J is TRBJ2-3; D gene uncertain. Trimming took off 0 bases at V and 3 bases at J, with 8 bases between the two ends. Per germline, CDR1 SGDLS and CDR2 YYNGEE. The CDR3 loop spans 14 amino acids. DNA of the CDR3: TGTGCCAGCAGCGTAGGGAGTGGGACAGATACGCAGTATTTT. Translation gives CASSVGSGTDTQYF.

In this sample, this clonotype turned up many times. This sequence joins TRBV6-6 and TRBJ2-7, with 7 bases that match TRBD2. This CDR3 has 12 amino acids. The germline V gene encodes CDR1 MNHNY and CDR2 SVGAGI (reference sequence). J was trimmed by 5 bases and V by 6 bases; bases with no gene match: 4. The CDR3 nucleotides read TGTGCCAGCAGCTACGGGGGGAACGAGCAGTACGTC. Amino acids: CASSYGGNEQYV.

This clonotype occurred once. V gene TRBV12-3 or TRBV12-4 combines with J gene TRBJ2-1; 8 positions agree with TRBD2. CDR3 length equals 16 residues. V lost 10 bases and J lost 7; bases outside the gene matches: 18. This CDR3 is CATAGVTGGPLNEQFF. The CDR3 bases are TGTGCCACAGCAGGTGTAACGGGAGGGCCTCTGAATGAGCAGTTCTTC.

V usage is TRBV2 and J usage is TRBJ2-5; TRBD2 matches at 9 bases. The CDR3 consists of 15 residues. V lost 8 bases, J lost 2 bases, and 9 bases stayed unmatched. Germline V gene data show CDR1 as SNHLY and CDR2 as FYNNEI. Here the CDR3 DNA reads TGTGCCAGCCCAAGCGGGAGGTTGTCGCAAGAGACCCAGTACTTC. It encodes CASPSGRLSQETQYF. The whole variable domain, remainder taken from reference TRBV2 and TRBJ2-5, is EPEVTQTPSHQVTQMGQEVILRCVPISNHLYFYWYRQILGQKVEFLVSFYNNEISEKSEIFDDQFSVERPDGSNFTLKIRSTKLEDSAMYFCASPSGRLSQETQYFGPGTRLLVL.